This T cell receptor (beta chain) was documented in a study of T cell changes during pregnancy in multiple sclerosis. This CDR3 spans 12 amino acids. The germline gives CDR1 GTSNPN, CDR2 SVGIG (reference sequence). Sequencing used immunoSEQ multiplex PCR; TCRdb keeps in-frame clones, though not all of them. The table lists about 80,000 clones, approximately 90% of them singletons. The sequence came from a female donor with multiple sclerosis, enrolled in a pregnancy study. The chain combines TRBV30 with TRBJ1-3; D is uncertain. The material sequenced was peripheral blood, taken before pregnancy. The DNA for the CDR3 is TGTGCTCGGACGGGAACTGGAAACACCATATATTTT. Translated: CARTGTGNTIYF.